This is a list of T cell receptor beta chains from one sample in a study of blood T cell repertoires in COVID-19. The protocol was immunoSEQ multiplex PCR, while the TCRdb copy is restricted to in-frame clones and leaves out a portion. The data contain 130,000 or so clones, 84% of them singletons. Material for sequencing was PBMCs or T cells enriched from blood (not recorded which). Receptors were obtained from a woman younger than 45 who had recovered from COVID-19. Both conserved end residues are part of each CDR3. The D gene is left open where the match is weak. Only part of the rows carry a size: once, few, many, or a class if the clone is expanded.

NA TRBJ1-2 TRBD1 TRBV28 CASSSAGTGVYGYTF TGTGCCAGCAGTTCCGCCGGGACAGGGGTCTATGGCTACACCTTC
NA TRBJ2-1 TRBD2 TRBV11-2 CASSLVMPRLAGTYNEQFF TGTGCCAGCAGCTTAGTAATGCCACGACTAGCGGGGACCTACAATGAGCAGTTCTTC
NA TRBJ1-1 NA TRBV6-2/TRBV6-3 CASSYQGTGEGAFF TGTGCCAGCAGTTACCAGGGAACAGGTGAAGGAGCTTTCTTT
NA TRBJ2-2 NA TRBV9 CATDGEAGELFF TGTGCCACCGATGGGGAGGCCGGGGAGCTGTTTTTT
NA TRBJ2-1 NA TRBV7-2 CASSLWRRSYNEQFF TGTGCCAGCAGCCTCTGGCGGCGCTCCTACAATGAGCAGTTCTTC
NA TRBJ1-5 NA TRBV9 CASSVGSDQPQHF TGTGCCAGCAGCGTGGGCAGTGATCAGCCCCAGCATTTT
NA TRBJ2-3 TRBD2 TRBV7-2 CASSFWPLAGAGTDTQYF TGTGCCAGCAGCTTTTGGCCTTTAGCGGGAGCGGGAACAGATACGCAGTATTTT
NA TRBJ2-2 TRBD1 TRBV4-1 CASSQADRGTGELFF TGCGCCAGCAGCCAAGCCGACAGGGGCACCGGGGAGCTGTTTTTT
NA TRBJ1-1 NA TRBV6-5 CASSQEGTEAFF TGTGCCAGCAGCCAAGAGGGCACTGAAGCTTTCTTT
NA TRBJ1-2 TRBD1 TRBV7-2 CASSLQLPTGGPYGYTF TGTGCCAGCAGCTTACAACTCCCGACAGGGGGGCCCTATGGCTACACCTTC
NA TRBJ1-5 NA TRBV5-6 CASSMTGGSNQPQHF TGTGCCAGCAGCATGACAGGTGGGAGCAATCAGCCCCAGCATTTT
NA TRBJ2-7 NA TRBV4-1 CASSQAGGPPYEQYF TGCGCCAGCAGCCAAGCAGGCGGGCCCCCCTACGAGCAGTACTTC
NA TRBJ2-7 TRBD2 TRBV19 CASSISGGSSYEQCF TGTGCCAGTAGTATCAGTGGCGGGAGCTCCTACGAGCAGTGCTTC
NA TRBJ2-1 TRBD2 TRBV5-1 CASSQREDGEQFF TGCGCCAGCAGTCAGCGGGAGGACGGTGAGCAGTTCTTC
NA TRBJ2-7 TRBD1 TRBV27 CASSLFYRGYYEQYF TGTGCCAGCAGTTTATTCTACAGGGGTTATTACGAGCAGTACTTC
NA TRBJ2-7 TRBD1 TRBV2 CASSEGTGTGLEQYF TGTGCCAGCAGTGAGGGCACCGGGACAGGGCTCGAGCAGTACTTC
few TRBJ1-6 NA TRBV2 CASSLQRGANSPLHF TGTGCCAGCAGCCTACAACGGGGAGCTAATTCACCCCTCCACTTT
few TRBJ1-5 NA TRBV7-8 CASSLRSLGRTGQPQHF TGTGCCAGCAGCTTGAGGTCCCTGGGGCGCACGGGTCAGCCCCAGCATTTT
NA TRBJ1-2 NA TRBV6-5 CASSYAGPNYGYTF TGTGCCAGCAGTTACGCAGGGCCGAACTATGGCTACACCTTC
NA TRBJ2-3 TRBD2 TRBV7-2 CASSPRLAPDTQYF TGTGCCAGCAGCCCACGACTAGCCCCAGATACGCAGTATTTT
once TRBJ1-2 NA TRBV6-5 CATRGYLGNYGYTF TGTGCCACCCGGGGTTACCTGGGAAACTATGGCTACACCTTC
NA TRBJ2-3 TRBD2 TRBV2 CASNPTSGTDTQYF TGTGCCAGCAACCCGACTAGCGGCACAGATACGCAGTATTTT
NA TRBJ2-2 TRBD2 TRBV7-2 CASSSKREGRGELFF TGTGCCAGCAGCTCCAAGCGGGAGGGCCGCGGGGAGCTGTTTTTT
NA TRBJ2-1 TRBD1 TRBV5-4 CASSPPDRAYNEQFF TGTGCCAGCAGCCCACCGGACAGGGCTTACAATGAGCAGTTCTTC
NA TRBJ2-4 NA TRBV18 CASSPPANRDIQYF TGTGCCAGCTCACCACCGGCAAACAGGGACATTCAGTACTTC